This T cell receptor beta chain was sequenced for a study of long-term antiretroviral therapy in people with HIV. CDR3 length equals 16 residues. The J segment lost 9 bases and the V segment lost 0 bases, leaving 8 bases of the junction unmatched. Per germline, CDR1 KGHSH and CDR2 LQKENI. Investigators performed immunoSEQ version v3.0 at survey level. Sequencing used immunoSEQ multiplex PCR; TCRdb keeps in-frame clones, though not all of them. This table has around 20,000 clones, around 90% appearing once. This receptor was identified in a man aged 18 to 30 with HIV. Sequencing was performed on unsorted PBMCs, taken 0.2 years before starting antiretroviral therapy. The chain employs TRBV18 and TRBJ2-1, with 10 bases aligning to TRBD2. CDR3 coding DNA: TGTGCCAGCTCACCACCGGCTAGCGGGGGAGTTGGTGAGCAGTTCTTC. Its protein is CASSPPASGGVGEQFF.